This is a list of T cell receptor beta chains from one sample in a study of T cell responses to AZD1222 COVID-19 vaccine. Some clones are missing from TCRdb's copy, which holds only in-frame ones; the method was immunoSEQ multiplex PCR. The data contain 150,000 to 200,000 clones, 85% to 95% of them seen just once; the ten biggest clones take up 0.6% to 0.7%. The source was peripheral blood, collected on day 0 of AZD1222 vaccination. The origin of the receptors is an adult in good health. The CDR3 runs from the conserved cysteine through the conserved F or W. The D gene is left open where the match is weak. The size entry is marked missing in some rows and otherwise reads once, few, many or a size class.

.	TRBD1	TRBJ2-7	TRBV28	TGTGCCAGCGACAGGGGGGCCCCCGAGCAGTACTTC	CASDRGAPEQYF
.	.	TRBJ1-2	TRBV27	TGTGCCAGCAGTGGATCCGGAAACTATGGCTACACCTTC	CASSGSGNYGYTF
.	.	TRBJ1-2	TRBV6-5	TGTGCCAGCAGTTACTCGAGCGAGGGCTATGGCTACACCTTC	CASSYSSEGYGYTF
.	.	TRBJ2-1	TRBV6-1	TGTGCCAGCAGTGAACCCAGGGCCCTATCCTACAATGAGCAGTTCTTC	CASSEPRALSYNEQFF
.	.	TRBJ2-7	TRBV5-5	TGTGCCAGCAGCTTAGTCGGCAGGGCGTACGAGCAGTACTTC	CASSLVGRAYEQYF
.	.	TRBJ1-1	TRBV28	TGTGCCAGCAGTTTAAGCGGGGCAGAAGCTTTCTTT	CASSLSGAEAFF
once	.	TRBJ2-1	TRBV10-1	TGCGCCAGCAGCTCCTACAATGAGCAGTTCTTC	CASSSYNEQFF
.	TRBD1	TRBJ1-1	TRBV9	TGTGCCAGCAGCGGCCCAGCACCGGGACAGGGGAGGACGGGCACTGAAGCTTTCTTT	CASSGPAPGQGRTGTEAFF
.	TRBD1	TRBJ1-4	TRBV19	TGTGCCAGTAGCCCGACAGGGGAAGGAAAACTGTTTTTT	CASSPTGEGKLFF
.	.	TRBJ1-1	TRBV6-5	TGTGCCAGCAGTTACTCCGACACGGGGACTGAAGCTTTCTTT	CASSYSDTGTEAFF
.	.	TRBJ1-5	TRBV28	TGTGCCACCCGCTTAGCAGGGTATAGCAATCAGCCCCAGCATTTT	CATRLAGYSNQPQHF
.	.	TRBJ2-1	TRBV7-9	TGTGCCAGCAGCCCCCGAGGGATACGGTTCTTC	CASSPRGIRFF
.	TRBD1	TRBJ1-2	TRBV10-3	TGTGCCATCAGTGACGGGACAGCCTATGGCTACACCTTC	CAISDGTAYGYTF
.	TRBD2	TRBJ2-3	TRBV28	TGTGCCAGCAGTCTACTAGCGGGAGGAACAGATACGCAGTATTTT	CASSLLAGGTDTQYF
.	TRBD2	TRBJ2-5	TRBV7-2	TGTGCCAGCAGCCTCCGACTAGCGGGTGGGCAAGAGACCCAGTACTTC	CASSLRLAGGQETQYF
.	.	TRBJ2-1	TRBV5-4	TGTGCCAGCAGCTTCGGCGAGTACGGCGACCCCTCCTACAATGAGCAGTTCTTC	CASSFGEYGDPSYNEQFF
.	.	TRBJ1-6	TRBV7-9	TGTGCCAGCAGCGGGGGGAAGGATTCACCCCTCCACTTT	CASSGGKDSPLHF
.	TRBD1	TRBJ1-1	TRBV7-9	TGTGCCAGCAGCTCCCCGGGACAGGGGTACACTGAAGCTTTCTTT	CASSSPGQGYTEAFF
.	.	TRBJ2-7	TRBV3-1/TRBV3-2	TGTGCCAGCAGCCTAGGGGGGGGCTACGAGCAGTACTTC	CASSLGGGYEQYF
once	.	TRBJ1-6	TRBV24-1	TGTGCCACCAGTGAATTGACTAAACCGGGGAATTCACCCCTCCACTTT	CATSELTKPGNSPLHF
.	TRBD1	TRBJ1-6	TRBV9	TGTGCCAGCAAGGGACAGTCTAATTCACCCCTCCACTTT	CASKGQSNSPLHF
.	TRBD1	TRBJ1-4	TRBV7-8	TGTGCCAGCAACCTACAGGGGTTTCATGAAAAACTGTTTTTT	CASNLQGFHEKLFF
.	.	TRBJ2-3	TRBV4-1	TGCGCCAGCAGCCGCCATTGGAGTAGCGGACGCACAGATACGCAGTATTTT	CASSRHWSSGRTDTQYF
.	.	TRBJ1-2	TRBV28	TGTGCCAGCAGTTTTCAAGGGTACTATGGCTACACCTTC	CASSFQGYYGYTF
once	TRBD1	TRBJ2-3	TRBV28	TGTGCCAGCAGTCCTCGGACAGGGAGGATCGATACGCAGTATTTT	CASSPRTGRIDTQYF
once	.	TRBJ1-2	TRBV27	TGTGCCAGCAGTTCCCACGTCAGGAAACCCTATGGCTACACCTTC	CASSSHVRKPYGYTF
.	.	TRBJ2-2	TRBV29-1	TGCAGCGTTGAGCTCCCGGCCGGGGAGCTGTTTTTT	CSVELPAGELFF
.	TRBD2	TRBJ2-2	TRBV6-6	TGTGCCAGCACTCGGGTAGCGGGAGTAGCGAACACCGGGGAGCTGTTTTTT	CASTRVAGVANTGELFF
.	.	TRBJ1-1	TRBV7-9	TGTGCCAGCAGCCCTAGCAGGACAATAGACACTGAAGCTTTCTTT	CASSPSRTIDTEAFF
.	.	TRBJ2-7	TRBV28	TGTGCCAGCAGTTTATGGCTCTACGCCCGGAACGAGCAGTACTTC	CASSLWLYARNEQYF
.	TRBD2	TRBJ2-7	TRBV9	TGTGCCAGCAGCGTAGGAGCGGGAGGGCCCGAGCAGTACTTC	CASSVGAGGPEQYF
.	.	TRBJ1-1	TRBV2	TGTGCCAGCAGGCCAGGACCGAACACTGAAGCTTTCTTT	CASRPGPNTEAFF
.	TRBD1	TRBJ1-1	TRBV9	TGTGCCAGCAGCGTAGCTAAAGACAGGGGAATTGGGAACACTGAAGCTTTCTTT	CASSVAKDRGIGNTEAFF
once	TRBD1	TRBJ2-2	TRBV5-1	TGCGCCAGCAGCTCCGCAGGGGGCGCGTATACCGGGGAGCTGTTTTTT	CASSSAGGAYTGELFF
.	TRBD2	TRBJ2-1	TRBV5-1	TGCGCCAGCACTAGCGGGAGAGGTTCCTACAATGAGCAGTTCTTC	CASTSGRGSYNEQFF